The 28 T cell receptor beta chains given below trace back to one sample, sequenced in a study of T-cell memory formation after mild COVID-19. TCRdb processed the 5' RACE reads anew with MiXCR; each CDR3 protein has one entry. The sample contains 400,000 to 500,000 distinct CDR3 sequences, roughly 17% of which appear only once. The sequencing input was PBMCs or a T cell subset sorted from them (not recorded which). The receptors here all came from a man aged 18 to 30 who had mild COVID-19 (a few samples of this study predate the infection). Cell type and time point are not known.

This clonotype has just a few counts. The chain carries TRBV7-2 and TRBJ2-3; 9 bases align to TRBD1. The CDR3 is 15 residues long. The V and J ends lost 6 bases and 2 bases, in that order; junction bases with no gene match: 6. Germline V lookup: CDR1 SGHTA, CDR2 FQGNSA. In DNA, the CDR3 is TGTGCCAGCAGGACAGGGGGACAGCACACAGATACGCAGTATTTT. Protein sequence: CASRTGGQHTDTQYF.

This clonotype was picked up one time. The J gene is TRBJ2-1, the V gene TRBV2; possibly TRBD2 for D (6 bases). CDR1 is SNHLY and CDR2 is FYNNEI in the germline V gene. Trimming took 8 bases from V and 6 from J, leaving 14 bases between them. This CDR3 has 13 residues. The CDR3 here is CASPRGSGNEQFF. DNA of the CDR3: TGTGCCAGCCCCCGGGGGAGCGGCAATGAGCAGTTCTTC.

The sample holds a few counts of this clonotype. V is TRBV11-2 and J is TRBJ2-1; D ambiguous. In germline, CDR1 is SGHAT, CDR2 FQNNGV. Trimming pared 5 bases from V and 2 bases from J, leaving 7 bases between. CDR3 length equals 13 residues. The CDR3 region is CASSGFPYNEQFF. Written as DNA, the CDR3 is TGTGCCAGCAGCGGCTTCCCCTACAATGAGCAGTTCTTC.

The table lists this clonotype with a few counts. The chain carries TRBV7-3 and TRBJ2-2; D is perhaps TRBD1 or TRBD2 (6 bases each). The germline V gene encodes CDR1 SGHTA and CDR2 FQGTGA. There are 16 residues in the CDR3. Trimming cost V 5 bases and J 3 bases, with 16 bases left between them. CDR3 region: CASSRGPSPDTGELFF. The CDR3 bases are TGTGCCAGCAGCCGGGGGCCTAGCCCTGACACCGGGGAGCTGTTTTTT.

This clonotype was detected a few times. The chain recombines TRBV6-2 or TRBV6-3 with TRBJ2-3; TRBD2 matches at 8 bases. Germline CDR1 MNHEY, CDR2 SVGEGT. V was pared by 2 bases and J by 1 base, with 2 bases of the junction left unmatched. CDR3 length equals 15 residues. In nucleotides, the CDR3 is TGTGCCAGCAGTTACACGCGGGGGGGCACAGATACGCAGTATTTT. The encoded protein is CASSYTRGGTDTQYF.

This clonotype was observed a few times. The chain uses TRBV4-2 and TRBJ2-3; a weak D match, TRBD2 (5 bases). V dropped 1 base and J dropped 1 base, with 18 bases sitting between them. Germline V gene sequence: CDR1 LGHNA, CDR2 YNFKEQ. This CDR3 region has 18 residues. CDR3 residues: CASSQGSPGERGTDTQYF. DNA for the CDR3: TGTGCCAGCAGCCAAGGGAGTCCCGGGGAGCGAGGCACAGATACGCAGTATTTT.

This clonotype was seen a handful of times. The V gene is TRBV24-1, the J gene TRBJ2-3, with D uncertain. Trimming cost V 3 bases and J 4 bases, with 13 bases left between them. This CDR3 is 15 amino acids long. Germline-derived CDR1 and CDR2 are KGHDR and SFDVKD. The CDR3 coding sequence is TGTGCCACCAGTGATCCTACCTTACTCGCAGATACGCAGTATTTT. Its protein product is CATSDPTLLADTQYF.

This clonotype was seen a few times. This chain links TRBV19 with TRBJ2-1; D remains ambiguous. Germline V CDR1 and CDR2: LNHDA, SQIVND (reference sequence). Trimming left V 10 bases short and J 6 bases short, with 10 bases between. This CDR3 has 11 amino acids. CDR3 region: CATAVGNEQFF. DNA for the CDR3: TGTGCCACTGCAGTGGGCAATGAGCAGTTCTTC.

This clonotype was counted only a few times. The J gene is TRBJ1-1, the V gene TRBV12-3 or TRBV12-4; 8 nucleotides match TRBD1. The CDR3 is 13 residues long. Losses at the gene ends were 6 bases for V and 5 bases for J; bases not matched to a gene: 5. The CDR3 DNA is TGTGCCAGCAGGCTGACAGGGGAAACTGAAGCTTTCTTT. Protein: CASRLTGETEAFF.

The J gene is TRBJ2-1, the V gene TRBV7-9, with D possibly being TRBD1 or TRBD2 (6 bases each). Germline assignment: CDR1 SEHNR and CDR2 FQNEAQ (reference sequence). This CDR3 is built from 14 residues. Trimming removed 5 bases from V and 6 bases from J, with 14 bases in between. The CDR3 region has the DNA TGTGCCAGCAGCCCGATCAGGGGAGGCAATGAGCAGTTCTTC. Its translation: CASSPIRGGNEQFF. Complete variable domain (other parts from reference TRBV7-9 and TRBJ2-1): DTGVSQNPRHKITKRGQNVTFRCDPISEHNRLYWYRQTLGQGPEFLTYFQNEAQLEKSRLLSDRFSAERPKGSFSTLEIQRTEQGDSAMYLCASSPIRGGNEQFFGPGTRLTVL.

This clonotype has more than one count but fewer than ten. V and J are TRBV5-4 and TRBJ1-1; TRBD1 might be the D (5 bases). The CDR3 spans 13 residues. CDR1 and CDR2 (germline): SGHNT, YYREEE (reference sequence). V was pared by 3 bases and J by 10 bases, with 16 bases between. CDR3 bases: TGTGCCAGCAGCTCCCCTGACAGTATGGGAGCTTTCTTT. It is translated as CASSSPDSMGAFF.

This clonotype turned up a few times. This sequence joins TRBV20-1 and TRBJ2-3; D is unclear. Germline lookup yields CDR1 DFQATT and CDR2 SNEGSKA (reference sequence). The ends were cut back, 1 base at V and 0 bases at J, with 8 bases in the middle. There are 14 residues in the CDR3. CDR3 in amino acids: CSARVRLSTDTQYF. The CDR3 DNA reads TGCAGTGCTAGAGTACGGCTTAGCACAGATACGCAGTATTTT.

The V gene is TRBV6-2 or TRBV6-3, the J gene TRBJ2-7; tentative D call: TRBD1 (6 bases). V lost 7 bases, J lost 4 bases, and 17 bases lay in between. The germline V gene encodes CDR1 MNHEY and CDR2 SVGEGT. This CDR3 has 14 amino acids. The CDR3 loop reads CASTLRYREYEQYF. The CDR3 nucleotides are TGTGCCAGCACCCTACGGTACAGGGAGTACGAGCAGTACTTC.

This clonotype was detected only a few times. This chain links TRBV6-5 with TRBJ2-2, with 9 nucleotides matching TRBD1. CDR3 length: 16 residues. Germline V gene sequence: CDR1 MNHEY, CDR2 SVGAGI. The ends lost 5 bases at V and 6 bases at J; junction bases unmatched: 10. Here the CDR3 DNA reads TGTGCCAGCAGTGTGCGACCGGGACAGGGCTCCGGGGAGCTGTTTTTT. Its translation is CASSVRPGQGSGELFF.

The chain employs TRBV6-2 or TRBV6-3 and TRBJ2-1, with no clear D. From germline, CDR1 is MNHEY and CDR2 SVGEGT. The ends were cut back, 0 bases at V and 9 bases at J, with 24 bases in the middle. The CDR3 totals 18 residues. CDR3 loop: CASSYSTVPHVSSVEQFF. Written as DNA, the CDR3 is TGTGCCAGCAGTTACTCCACAGTGCCCCACGTCTCATCGGTTGAGCAGTTCTTC.

The V call is TRBV10-3, the J call TRBJ1-6; D is uncertain. V dropped 7 bases and J dropped 7 bases, with 17 bases sitting between them. CDR1 and CDR2 (germline): ENHRY, SYGVKD. This CDR3 spans 15 amino acids. CDR3 coding DNA: TGTGCCATCAAAGGTCCGGCAGAAGAAAATTCACCCCTCCACTTT. As protein: CAIKGPAEENSPLHF.

This chain joins TRBV4-2 and TRBJ2-4; no reliable D call. The germline CDR1 and CDR2 sequences are LGHNA and YNFKEQ. The CDR3 is 13 residues long. Trimming shortened V by 0 bases and J by 10 bases, and 10 bases separated the two germline ends. The CDR3 loop reads CASSQEEGQIQYF. For the CDR3, the DNA is TGTGCCAGCAGCCAAGAAGAAGGGCAGATTCAGTACTTC.

The table lists this clonotype with a few counts. The chain employs TRBV13 and TRBJ1-1; no definite D call. Trimming stripped 1 base from V and 11 bases from J, with 14 bases between. Germline V gives CDR1 PRHDT, CDR2 FYEKMQ (reference sequence). CDR3 length: 13 residues. As DNA, the CDR3 is TGTGCCAGCAGCTTAGAGAAGGGTTTTGAGGCTTTCTTT. Translated, it gives CASSLEKGFEAFF.

The rearrangement uses TRBV28 and TRBJ2-1; 9 bases align to TRBD1. The germline V gene has CDR1 MDHEN and CDR2 SYDVKM. The V gene end was trimmed by 6 bases and the J gene end by 8 bases; junction bases not matched to a gene: 8. This CDR3 contains 14 residues. The CDR3 spells CASRGQGTWDEQFF. The DNA for the CDR3 is TGTGCCAGCAGAGGACAGGGGACTTGGGATGAGCAGTTCTTC.

This clonotype has only a few counts. V gene TRBV10-3 combines with J gene TRBJ1-2; D call uncertain. Germline assignment: CDR1 ENHRY and CDR2 SYGVKD. V lost 5 bases and J lost 3, with 7 bases in between. There are 12 residues in the CDR3. CDR3 in amino acids: CAISMGDYGYTF. The DNA of the CDR3 is TGTGCCATCAGTATGGGTGACTATGGCTACACCTTC.

This clonotype was counted at least ten times. The chain is built from TRBV7-9 and TRBJ2-5; a possible D gene is TRBD1 (5 bases). The V gene's germline CDR1 is SEHNR and CDR2 FQNEAQ (reference sequence). CDR3 length equals 15 residues. With 2 bases removed from V and 3 bases from J, the gap between germline ends came to 13 bases. The CDR3 protein is CASSLPGNLKETQYF. The CDR3 DNA sequence: TGTGCCAGCAGCTTACCAGGGAACCTTAAAGAGACCCAGTACTTC. The full variable domain, with the rest looked up from reference TRBV7-9 and TRBJ2-5, is DTGVSQNPRHKITKRGQNVTFRCDPISEHNRLYWYRQTLGQGPEFLTYFQNEAQLEKSRLLSDRFSAERPKGSFSTLEIQRTEQGDSAMYLCASSLPGNLKETQYFGPGTRLLVL.

This clonotype appeared a few times. The chain recombines TRBV11-2 with TRBJ1-2; D gene uncertain. Germline assignment: CDR1 SGHAT and CDR2 FQNNGV. The CDR3 is 13 amino acids. V lost 5 bases and J 4 bases, leaving 11 bases between the germline ends. CDR3 sequence: CASSRGRSYGYTF. The CDR3 bases are TGTGCCAGCAGCCGAGGACGGTCCTATGGCTACACCTTC. Full variable domain (missing parts from reference TRBV11-2 and TRBJ1-2): EAGVAQSPRYKIIEKRQSVAFWCNPISGHATLYWYQQILGQGPKLLIQFQNNGVVDDSQLPKDRFSAERLKGVDSTLKIQPAKLEDSAVYLCASSRGRSYGYTFGSGTRLTVV.

The chain is built from TRBV6-5 and TRBJ1-4; 10 bases map to TRBD1. The V segment lost 2 bases and the J segment 8 bases; nucleotides outside the gene matches: 5. The CDR3 has 15 residues. CDR1 and CDR2 (germline): MNHEY, SVGAGI. The CDR3 is CASSYRDRGQEKLFF. CDR3 nucleotides: TGTGCCAGCAGTTACAGGGACAGGGGACAAGAAAAACTGTTTTTT.

This chain connects TRBV7-9 to TRBJ1-1, with D uncertain. The CDR3 spans 12 residues. V lost 6 bases to trimming and J lost 6 bases, with 11 bases between them. In germline, CDR1 is SEHNR, CDR2 FQNEAQ (reference sequence). The CDR3 loop is CASRELGPEAFF. CDR3 DNA sequence: TGTGCCAGCAGGGAACTAGGGCCTGAAGCTTTCTTT. Complete variable domain (other parts from reference TRBV7-9 and TRBJ1-1): DTGVSQNPRHKITKRGQNVTFRCDPISEHNRLYWYRQTLGQGPEFLTYFQNEAQLEKSRLLSDRFSAERPKGSFSTLEIQRTEQGDSAMYLCASRELGPEAFFGQGTRLTVV.

The V gene is TRBV7-9, the J gene TRBJ2-2; TRBD1 might be the D (5 bases). V gave up 8 bases and J gave up 5 bases, with 15 bases separating them. Germline loops: CDR1 SEHNR, CDR2 FQNEAQ (reference sequence). The CDR3 has 14 residues. The CDR3, as DNA: TGTGCCAGCGGTTTACAGGCTAGTACCGGGGAGCTGTTTTTT. Amino acids: CASGLQASTGELFF. Drawing the rest from reference TRBV7-9 and TRBJ2-2, the complete variable domain is DTGVSQNPRHKITKRGQNVTFRCDPISEHNRLYWYRQTLGQGPEFLTYFQNEAQLEKSRLLSDRFSAERPKGSFSTLEIQRTEQGDSAMYLCASGLQASTGELFFGEGSRLTVL.

This clonotype has a handful of counts. The CDR3 coding sequence is TGCAGTGCTAGAGATGCCAATCAGCCCCAGCATTTT. Translated, it gives CSARDANQPQHF. The chain is built from TRBV20-1 and TRBJ1-5; D is undetermined. Germline values: CDR1 DFQATT, CDR2 SNEGSKA (reference sequence). The V end lost 0 bases, the J end lost 3 bases, and 3 bases lay between the germline ends. This CDR3 region has 12 residues.

The chain is built from TRBV20-1 and TRBJ1-2, with TRBD1 identical over 9 bases. Looked up from germline, CDR1 is DFQATT and CDR2 is SNEGSKA (reference sequence). V lost 5 bases, J lost 4 bases, and 14 bases stayed unmatched. The CDR3 extends over 16 amino acids. CDR3 DNA sequence: TGCAGTGCTTGGGGGGAGGGACAGGGCAAAATCTATGGCTACACCTTC. It codes for CSAWGEGQGKIYGYTF.

This clonotype was counted between two and nine times. The gene calls are TRBV6-5 and TRBJ2-1; TRBD2 matches 11 bases. Germline CDR1 and CDR2: MNHEY and SVGAGI. V lost 7 bases and J lost 5; bases outside the gene matches: 7. The CDR3 covers 15 residues. Written as DNA, the CDR3 is TGTGCCAGCAAGATTCTAGCGGGGGGAAACAATGAGCAGTTCTTC. This translates into CASKILAGGNNEQFF.